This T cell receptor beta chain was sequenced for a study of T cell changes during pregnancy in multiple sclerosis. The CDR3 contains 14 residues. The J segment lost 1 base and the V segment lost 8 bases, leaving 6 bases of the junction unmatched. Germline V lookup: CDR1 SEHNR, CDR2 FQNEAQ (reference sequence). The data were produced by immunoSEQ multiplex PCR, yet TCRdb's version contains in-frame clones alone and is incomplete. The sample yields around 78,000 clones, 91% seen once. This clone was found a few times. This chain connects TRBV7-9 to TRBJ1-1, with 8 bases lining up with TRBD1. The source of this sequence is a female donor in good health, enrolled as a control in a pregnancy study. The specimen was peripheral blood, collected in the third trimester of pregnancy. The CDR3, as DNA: TGTGCCAGCGGAGACAGGGGTTGGAACACTGAAGCTTTCTTT. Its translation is CASGDRGWNTEAFF.